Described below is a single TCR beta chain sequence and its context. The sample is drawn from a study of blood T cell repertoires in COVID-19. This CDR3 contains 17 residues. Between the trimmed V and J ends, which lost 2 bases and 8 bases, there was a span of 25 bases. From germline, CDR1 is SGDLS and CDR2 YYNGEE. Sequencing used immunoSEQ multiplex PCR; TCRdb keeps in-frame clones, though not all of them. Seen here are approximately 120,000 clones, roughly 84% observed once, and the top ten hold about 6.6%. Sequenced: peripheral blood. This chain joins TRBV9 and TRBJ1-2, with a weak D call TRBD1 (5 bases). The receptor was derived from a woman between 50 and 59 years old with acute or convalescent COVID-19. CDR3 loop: CASSVLQSPVRGLGYTF. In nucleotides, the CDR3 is TGTGCCAGCAGCGTCCTCCAGTCCCCTGTGAGGGGACTCGGCTACACCTTC. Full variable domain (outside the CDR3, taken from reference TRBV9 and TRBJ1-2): DSGVTQTPKHLITATGQRVTLRCSPRSGDLSVYWYQQSLDQGLQFLIQYYNGEERAKGNILERFSAQQFPDLHSELNLSSLELGDSALYFCASSVLQSPVRGLGYTFGSGTRLTVV.